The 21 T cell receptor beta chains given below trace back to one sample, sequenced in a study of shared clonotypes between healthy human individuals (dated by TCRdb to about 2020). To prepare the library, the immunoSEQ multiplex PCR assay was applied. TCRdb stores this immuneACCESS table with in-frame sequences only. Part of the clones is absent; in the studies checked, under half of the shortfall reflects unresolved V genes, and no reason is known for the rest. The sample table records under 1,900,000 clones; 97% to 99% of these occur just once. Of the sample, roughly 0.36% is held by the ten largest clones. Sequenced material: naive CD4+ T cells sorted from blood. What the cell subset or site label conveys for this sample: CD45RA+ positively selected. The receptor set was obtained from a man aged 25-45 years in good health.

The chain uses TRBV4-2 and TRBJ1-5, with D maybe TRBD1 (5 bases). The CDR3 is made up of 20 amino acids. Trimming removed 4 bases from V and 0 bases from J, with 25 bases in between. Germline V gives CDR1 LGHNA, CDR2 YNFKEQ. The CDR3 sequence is CASSRGDLKGPRYSNQPQHF. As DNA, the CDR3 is TGTGCCAGCAGCCGAGGGGACCTGAAGGGACCGAGGTATAGCAATCAGCCCCAGCATTTT.

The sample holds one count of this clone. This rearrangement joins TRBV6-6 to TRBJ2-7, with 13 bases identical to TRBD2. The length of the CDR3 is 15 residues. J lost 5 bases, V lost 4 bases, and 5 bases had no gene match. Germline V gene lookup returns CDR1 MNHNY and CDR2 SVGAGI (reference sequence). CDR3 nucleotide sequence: TGTGCCAGCAGTTTGGCGGGACTAGCGGGGAACGAGCAGTACTTC. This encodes CASSLAGLAGNEQYF.

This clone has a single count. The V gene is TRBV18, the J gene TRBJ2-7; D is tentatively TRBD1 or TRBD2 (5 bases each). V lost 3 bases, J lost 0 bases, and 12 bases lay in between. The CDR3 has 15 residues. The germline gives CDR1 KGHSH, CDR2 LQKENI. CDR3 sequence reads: CASSPPPGSSYEQYF. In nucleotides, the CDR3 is TGTGCCAGCTCACCTCCACCAGGGAGCTCCTACGAGCAGTACTTC.

For the CDR3, the DNA is TGCAGCGTTGGTCCAGGGAGGGGGTTAGGGCCCCAGCATTTT. The encoded protein is CSVGPGRGLGPQHF. This chain links TRBV29-1 with TRBJ1-5; D possibly corresponds to TRBD1 (6 bases). This CDR3 comprises 14 residues. CDR1 SQVTM and CDR2 ANQGSEA come from the germline V gene. V gave up 4 bases and J gave up 9 bases, with 19 bases separating them.

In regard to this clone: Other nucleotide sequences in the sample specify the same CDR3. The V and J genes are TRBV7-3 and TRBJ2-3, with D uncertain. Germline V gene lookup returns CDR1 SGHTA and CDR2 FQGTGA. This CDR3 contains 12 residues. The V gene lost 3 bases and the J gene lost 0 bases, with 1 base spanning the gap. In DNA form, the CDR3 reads TGTGCCAGCAGCTTTAGCACAGATACGCAGTATTTT. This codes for CASSFSTDTQYF.

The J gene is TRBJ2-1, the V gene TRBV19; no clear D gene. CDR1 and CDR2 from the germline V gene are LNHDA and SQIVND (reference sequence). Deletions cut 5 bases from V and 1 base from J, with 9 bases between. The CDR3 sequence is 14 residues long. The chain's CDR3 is CASSLRISYNEQFF. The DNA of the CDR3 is TGTGCCAGTAGTCTGCGGATTTCCTACAATGAGCAGTTCTTC.

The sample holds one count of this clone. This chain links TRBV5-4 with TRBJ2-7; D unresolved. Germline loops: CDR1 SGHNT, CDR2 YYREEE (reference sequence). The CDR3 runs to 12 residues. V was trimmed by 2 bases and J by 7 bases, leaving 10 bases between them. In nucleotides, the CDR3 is TGTGCCAGCAGCTTAGGAATGGGTGAGCAGTACTTC. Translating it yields CASSLGMGEQYF.

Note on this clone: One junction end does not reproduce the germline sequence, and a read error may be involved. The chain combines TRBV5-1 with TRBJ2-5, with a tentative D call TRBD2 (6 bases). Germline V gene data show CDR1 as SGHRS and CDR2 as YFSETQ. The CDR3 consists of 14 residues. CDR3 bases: TGCGCCAGCAGCTTCCGATTGGAGGGGCCTACCTTTAACTTC. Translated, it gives CASSFRLEGPTFNF.

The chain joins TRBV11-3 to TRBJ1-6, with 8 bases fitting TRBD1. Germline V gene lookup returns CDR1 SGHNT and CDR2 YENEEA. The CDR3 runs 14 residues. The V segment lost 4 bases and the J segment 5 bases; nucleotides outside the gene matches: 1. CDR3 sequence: CASSSGQDNSPLHF. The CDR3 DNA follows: TGTGCCAGCAGCTCGGGACAGGATAATTCACCCCTCCACTTT. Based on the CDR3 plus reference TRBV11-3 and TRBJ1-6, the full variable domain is EAGVVQSPRYKIIEKKQPVAFWCNPISGHNTLYWYLQNLGQGPELLIRYENEEAVDDSQLPKDRFSAERLKGVDSTLKIQPAELGDSAVYLCASSSGQDNSPLHFGNGTRLTVT.

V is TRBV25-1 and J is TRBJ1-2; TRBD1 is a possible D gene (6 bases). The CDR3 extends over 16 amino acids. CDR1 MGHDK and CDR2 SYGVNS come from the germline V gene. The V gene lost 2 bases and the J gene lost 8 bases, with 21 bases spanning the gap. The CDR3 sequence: CASSETRGGGMRGYTF. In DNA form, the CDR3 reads TGTGCCAGCAGTGAAACAAGGGGAGGGGGAATGCGCGGCTACACCTTC.

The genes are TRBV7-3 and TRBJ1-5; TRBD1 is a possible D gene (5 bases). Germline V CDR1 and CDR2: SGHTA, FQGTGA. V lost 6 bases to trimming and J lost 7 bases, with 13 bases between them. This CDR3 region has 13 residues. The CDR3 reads CASSTQGGQPQHF. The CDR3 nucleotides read TGTGCCAGCAGTACTCAGGGTGGGCAGCCCCAGCATTTT.

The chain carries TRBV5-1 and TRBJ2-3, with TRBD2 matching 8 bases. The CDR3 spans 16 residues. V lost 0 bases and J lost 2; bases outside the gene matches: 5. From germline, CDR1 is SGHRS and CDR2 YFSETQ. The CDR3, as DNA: TGCGCCAGCAGCTTGGTAAATAGCGGGGACACAGATACGCAGTATTTT. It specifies CASSLVNSGDTDTQYF.

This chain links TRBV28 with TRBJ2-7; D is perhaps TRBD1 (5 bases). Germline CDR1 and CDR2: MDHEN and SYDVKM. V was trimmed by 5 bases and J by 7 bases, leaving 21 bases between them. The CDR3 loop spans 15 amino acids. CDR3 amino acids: CASSADRRPSREQYF. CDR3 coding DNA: TGTGCCAGCAGTGCAGACAGACGCCCATCTCGGGAGCAGTACTTC.

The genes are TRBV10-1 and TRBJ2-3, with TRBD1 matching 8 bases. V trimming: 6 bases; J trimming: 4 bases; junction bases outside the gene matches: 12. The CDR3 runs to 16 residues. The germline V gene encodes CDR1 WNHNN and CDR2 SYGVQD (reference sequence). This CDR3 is CASRPGDRGSSDTQYF. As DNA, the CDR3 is TGCGCCAGCAGACCGGGCGACAGGGGTAGTTCAGATACGCAGTATTTT.

This chain's CDR3 is CASSLGPSGRSYNEQFF. CDR3 DNA: TGTGCCAGCAGCTTAGGGCCTAGCGGGAGGTCCTACAATGAGCAGTTCTTC. The genes are TRBV7-2 and TRBJ2-1; 11 nucleotides agree with TRBD2. Trimming at V came to 1 base and at J to 1 base, leaving 3 bases not matched to a gene. From germline, CDR1 is SGHTA and CDR2 FQGNSA. CDR3 size: 17 residues.

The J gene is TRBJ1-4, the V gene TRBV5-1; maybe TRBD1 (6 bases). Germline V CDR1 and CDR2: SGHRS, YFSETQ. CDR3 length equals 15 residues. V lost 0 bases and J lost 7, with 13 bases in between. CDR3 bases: TGCGCCAGCAGCTTGGAGACAGGCATAGGTGAAAAACTGTTTTTT. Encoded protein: CASSLETGIGEKLFF.

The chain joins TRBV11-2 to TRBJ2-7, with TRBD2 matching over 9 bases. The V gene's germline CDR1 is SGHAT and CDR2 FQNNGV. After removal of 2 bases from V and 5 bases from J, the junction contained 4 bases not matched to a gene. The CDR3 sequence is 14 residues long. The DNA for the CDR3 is TGTGCCAGCAGCTTAACAGCGGGAGGAGACGAGCAGTACTTC. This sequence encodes CASSLTAGGDEQYF.

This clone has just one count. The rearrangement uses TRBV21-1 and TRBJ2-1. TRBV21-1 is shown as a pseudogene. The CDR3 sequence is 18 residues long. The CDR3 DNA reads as TGTGCCAGCAGCAAAAACCCCAAGGGCCGCCGAATCAACAATGAGCAGTTCTTC. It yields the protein CASSKNPKGRRINNEQFF.

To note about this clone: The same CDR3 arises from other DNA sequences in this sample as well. This CDR3 is CASSPRTENTEAFF. CDR3 nucleotides: TGCGCCAGCAGCCCGCGGACCGAGAACACTGAAGCTTTCTTT. The chain is built from TRBV5-1 and TRBJ1-1; D not resolved. The ends were cut back, 4 bases at V and 1 base at J, with 11 bases in the middle. Germline lookup yields CDR1 SGHRS and CDR2 YFSETQ. CDR3 size: 14 residues.

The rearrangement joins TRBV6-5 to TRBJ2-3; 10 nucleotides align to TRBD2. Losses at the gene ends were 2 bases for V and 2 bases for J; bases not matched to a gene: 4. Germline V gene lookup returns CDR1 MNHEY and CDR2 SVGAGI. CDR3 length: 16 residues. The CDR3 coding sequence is TGTGCCAGCAGTTACCAACTAGCGGGGTACACAGATACGCAGTATTTT. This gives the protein CASSYQLAGYTDTQYF.

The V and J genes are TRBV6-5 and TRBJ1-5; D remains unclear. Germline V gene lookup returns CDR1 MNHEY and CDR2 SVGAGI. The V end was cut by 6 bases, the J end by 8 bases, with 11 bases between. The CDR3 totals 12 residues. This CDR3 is CASSRRWEPQHF. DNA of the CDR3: TGTGCCAGCAGCCGTCGTTGGGAGCCCCAGCATTTT.